The next 28 T cell receptor beta chains were all read from a single sample in a study of blood T cell repertoires in COVID-19. Only in-frame clones appear in the TCRdb table, and some are missing; sequencing was by immunoSEQ multiplex PCR. The repertoire holds roughly 120,000 clones, 75% to 85% seen once, with 7.9% in the top ten. Sequencing used peripheral blood. Source of these receptors: a woman of 80 years or more with active or convalescent COVID-19.

The chain has TRBV5-1 and TRBJ1-4; 9 nucleotides agree with TRBD1. This CDR3 region has 15 residues. The ends lost 2 bases at V and 7 bases at J; junction bases unmatched: 6. Germline CDR1 and CDR2: SGHRS and YFSETQ. The CDR3 sequence: CASSLQGARGEKLFF. CDR3 nucleotide sequence: TGCGCCAGCAGCTTACAGGGGGCGCGTGGTGAAAAACTGTTTTTT.

The genes are TRBV27 and TRBJ1-6; possibly TRBD1 for D (6 bases). This CDR3 is built from 13 residues. Per the germline V gene, CDR1 is MNHEY and CDR2 is SMNVEV (reference sequence). V lost 3 bases and J lost 16, with 16 bases in between. CDR3 protein: CASSFRNDRRLHF. CDR3 DNA sequence: TGTGCCAGCAGTTTTCGCAACGACAGGAGGCTCCACTTT.

CDR3 nucleotide sequence: TGCGCCAGCAGCCTCCGGACAGGTAGGAACACTGAAGCTTTCTTT. This encodes CASSLRTGRNTEAFF. J is TRBJ1-1 and V is TRBV4-1, with 7 positions matching TRBD1. This CDR3 spans 15 amino acids. CDR1 is MGHRA, CDR2 YSYEKL, per germline. With V trimmed by 4 bases and J by 1 base, 6 bases remained unmatched.

V and J are TRBV30 and TRBJ2-3; TRBD1 agrees at 8 bases. Unmatched junction bases numbered 4, after V lost 1 base and J lost 4 bases. The CDR3 totals 14 residues. The V gene's germline CDR1 is GTSNPN and CDR2 SVGIG (reference sequence). The CDR3 reads CAWSARTGPDTQYF. The CDR3 DNA follows: TGTGCCTGGAGTGCCCGGACAGGGCCAGATACGCAGTATTTT.

Concerning this clone itself: A read error may produce the germline difference seen at one junction end. V usage is TRBV6-1 and J usage is TRBJ2-7; D is unclear. CDR3 length equals 16 residues. Germline values: CDR1 MNHNS, CDR2 SASEGT. CDR3 sequence: CASSEGGDPSLYEQYF. CDR3 in DNA: TGTGCCAGCAGCGAAGGCGGAGACCCCTCTTTGTACGAGCAGTACTTC.

The sample holds one count of this clone. The CDR3 coding sequence is TGTGCCAGCAGCTTGGGACTAGCGGGGACCGGGGAGCTGTTTTTT. This codes for CASSLGLAGTGELFF. The chain links TRBV11-2 to TRBJ2-2, with TRBD2 matching over 13 bases. The CDR3 consists of 15 residues. From germline, CDR1 is SGHAT and CDR2 FQNNGV. J gave up 5 bases and V 3 bases, and 0 bases lay outside the gene matches. Drawing the rest from reference TRBV11-2 and TRBJ2-2, the complete variable domain is EAGVAQSPRYKIIEKRQSVAFWCNPISGHATLYWYQQILGQGPKLLIQFQNNGVVDDSQLPKDRFSAERLKGVDSTLKIQPAKLEDSAVYLCASSLGLAGTGELFFGEGSRLTVL.

V is TRBV21-1 and J is TRBJ1-5; TRBD1, the table's D call, was not compared with the DNA. TRBV21-1 is a pseudogene. This CDR3 is built from 14 residues. CDR3 amino acids: CASSKRGRGEPQHF. CDR3 sequence (DNA): TGTGCCAGCAGCAAAAGAGGCAGGGGAGAGCCCCAGCATTTT.

The J gene is TRBJ1-1, the V gene TRBV30, with 12 bases matching TRBD1. V gave up 2 bases and J gave up 3 bases; unmatched junction bases: 16. The length of the CDR3 is 19 residues. CDR1 and CDR2 (germline): GTSNPN, SVGIG (reference sequence). CDR3 sequence (DNA): TGTGCCTGGAGTCCGAACTCCGGGACAGGGGGCCCCGGGGACACTGAAGCTTTCTTT. It yields the protein CAWSPNSGTGGPGDTEAFF.

V usage is TRBV11-2 and J usage is TRBJ2-5, with 11 bases identical to TRBD2. This CDR3 has 16 residues. Losses at the gene ends were 5 bases for V and 2 bases for J; bases not matched to a gene: 7. Germline CDR1 and CDR2: SGHAT and FQNNGV. The DNA of the CDR3 is TGTGCCAGCAGCACTGGGACTAGCGGAATACAAGAGACCCAGTACTTC. Its translation is CASSTGTSGIQETQYF.

The chain employs TRBV18 and TRBJ1-4; TRBD1 is a possible D gene (5 bases). Germline values: CDR1 KGHSH, CDR2 LQKENI. V lost 0 bases and J 5 bases, leaving 7 bases between the germline ends. The CDR3 is 14 residues long. CDR3 residues: CASSPPGPNEKLFF. In DNA form, the CDR3 reads TGTGCCAGCTCACCACCGGGGCCGAATGAAAAACTGTTTTTT.

This clone has a handful of counts. The same CDR3 arises from other DNA sequences in this sample as well. This chain joins TRBV20-1 and TRBJ2-7, with a possible D match to TRBD1 (5 bases). The CDR3 totals 11 residues. The V and J ends lost 3 bases and 5 bases respectively, with 8 bases between them. Germline CDR1 reads DFQATT; CDR2 reads SNEGSKA (reference sequence). CDR3 nucleotide sequence: TGCAGTGCTAGCTCAGGGCACGAGCAGTACTTC. This encodes CSASSGHEQYF.

The chain recombines TRBV20-1 with TRBJ1-2, with TRBD1 matching over 7 bases. The CDR3 totals 11 residues. In germline, CDR1 is DFQATT, CDR2 SNEGSKA (reference sequence). Trimming cost V 4 bases and J 7 bases; bases outside gene matches: 3. The CDR3 is CSAKRQGGYTF. The DNA for the CDR3 is TGCAGTGCTAAACGACAGGGTGGCTACACCTTC.

CDR3 sequence reads: CATLPRGSGAGYTF. The CDR3 coding sequence is TGTGCCACCCTCCCCAGGGGAAGCGGGGCTGGCTACACCTTC. The chain combines TRBV19 with TRBJ1-2, with a tentative D call TRBD1 (6 bases). V lost 10 bases and J 7 bases, leaving 22 bases between the germline ends. The CDR3 contains 14 residues. Germline CDR1 and CDR2: LNHDA and SQIVND (reference sequence).

The V gene is TRBV5-1, the J gene TRBJ2-7, with D uncertain. The CDR3 loop spans 16 amino acids. Germline CDR1 and CDR2: SGHRS and YFSETQ. The V gene lost 3 bases and the J gene lost 7 bases, with 23 bases spanning the gap. CDR3: CASSSLGGSQGGEQYF. The CDR3 nucleotides read TGCGCCAGCAGCTCCCTAGGCGGCTCACAAGGTGGGGAGCAGTACTTC.

The gene calls are TRBV7-2 and TRBJ2-2; 13 bases are a match to TRBD2. Germline CDR1 is SGHTA and CDR2 is FQGNSA. This CDR3 is 18 amino acids long. The ends lost 0 bases at V and 6 bases at J; junction bases unmatched: 7. CDR3 sequence: CASSLAPGLAGEAGELFF. The CDR3 region has the DNA TGTGCCAGCAGCTTAGCCCCAGGACTAGCGGGAGAGGCCGGGGAGCTGTTTTTT.

This chain uses TRBV5-1 with TRBJ1-1; TRBD1 matches at 11 bases. The CDR3 is 15 amino acids. Trimming took 4 bases from V and 5 from J; bases not matched to a gene: 7. Germline assignment: CDR1 SGHRS and CDR2 YFSETQ. The DNA of the CDR3 is TGCGCCAGCAGCCCAGGACAGGGGGCTGGTACTGAAGCTTTCTTT. Translation: CASSPGQGAGTEAFF.

The chain uses TRBV24-1 and TRBJ1-3, with a tentative D call TRBD1 (5 bases). CDR1 and CDR2 (germline): KGHDR, SFDVKD. The CDR3 length is 21 residues. The V end lost 1 base, the J end lost 1 base, and 25 bases lay between the germline ends. CDR3 sequence reads: CATSDFRGVPGLLVSGNTIYF. The CDR3 DNA sequence: TGTGCCACCAGTGATTTTCGGGGGGTCCCGGGACTGCTTGTGTCTGGAAACACCATATATTTT.

This clone turned up a few times. One base away lies a much larger clone, so this may be a sequencing read error. The same CDR3 is also encoded by other DNA sequences in this sample. This sequence joins TRBV4-2 and TRBJ2-1; 11 nucleotides line up with TRBD2. CDR1 LGHNA and CDR2 YNFKEQ come from the germline V gene. The V and J ends lost 1 base and 4 bases, in that order; junction bases with no gene match: 0. The CDR3 runs to 15 residues. CDR3 amino acids: CASSQGLAGYNEQFF. Here the CDR3 DNA reads TGTGCCAGCAGCCAAGGACTAGCGGGATACAATGAGCAGTTCTTC.

The V call is TRBV5-1, the J call TRBJ1-6; no firm D call. With 0 bases removed from V and 8 bases from J, the gap between germline ends came to 9 bases. CDR1 and CDR2 (germline): SGHRS, YFSETQ. The CDR3 is made up of 14 amino acids. The CDR3 spells CASSLESRYSPLHF. As DNA, the CDR3 is TGCGCCAGCAGCTTGGAGTCTAGGTATTCACCCCTCCACTTT.

The chain uses TRBV19 and TRBJ2-2; D possibly corresponds to TRBD1 (5 bases). V lost 6 bases to trimming and J lost 1 base, with 9 bases between them. The CDR3 totals 14 residues. The germline gives CDR1 LNHDA, CDR2 SQIVND (reference sequence). The CDR3 DNA reads as TGTGCCAGTAGGACAGTAGTGAACACCGGGGAGCTGTTTTTT. This gives the protein CASRTVVNTGELFF.

V usage is TRBV5-1 and J usage is TRBJ2-3, with D maybe TRBD2 (6 bases). Germline CDR1 and CDR2: SGHRS and YFSETQ. The V end lost 4 bases, the J end lost 0 bases, and 18 bases lay between the germline ends. The CDR3 is 17 amino acids. CDR3 nucleotides: TGCGCCAGCAGCCCTAGGATAGGCGGGGTCAGCACAGATACGCAGTATTTT. It encodes CASSPRIGGVSTDTQYF.

The chain carries TRBV30 and TRBJ1-1; 8 bases agree with TRBD1. This CDR3 is 13 amino acids long. Germline V CDR1 and CDR2: GTSNPN, SVGIG (reference sequence). With V trimmed by 3 bases and J by 0 bases, 0 bases remained unmatched. The CDR3 here is CAWRGQVNTEAFF. The CDR3 region has the DNA TGTGCCTGGAGGGGACAGGTGAACACTGAAGCTTTCTTT.

The chain is built from TRBV6-5 and TRBJ2-3, with a tentative D call TRBD2 (6 bases). V lost 7 bases, J lost 5 bases, and 16 bases lay in between. The CDR3 is made up of 14 amino acids. Germline-derived CDR1 and CDR2 are MNHEY and SVGAGI. CDR3 sequence: CASTMAGMGDTQYF. CDR3 nucleotide sequence: TGTGCCAGCACCATGGCGGGAATGGGAGATACGCAGTATTTT.

This clone is medium-sized. V usage is TRBV12-3 or TRBV12-4 and J usage is TRBJ2-7; tentative D call: TRBD1 (5 bases). This CDR3 comprises 13 residues. Deletions cut 2 bases from V and 9 bases from J, with 14 bases between. CDR3: CASSLTLGRAQYF. The CDR3 DNA follows: TGTGCCAGCAGTTTAACCCTCGGCAGGGCGCAGTACTTC.

This sequence joins TRBV5-1 and TRBJ2-7; TRBD1 is a possible D gene (6 bases). Germline CDR1 and CDR2: SGHRS and YFSETQ. Trimming pared 0 bases from V and 0 bases from J, leaving 19 bases between. The CDR3 has 18 residues. The CDR3 region has the DNA TGCGCCAGCAGCTTGGGCCCCCAACAACAGGGTAGCTCCTACGAGCAGTACTTC. Encoded protein: CASSLGPQQQGSSYEQYF.

The V gene is TRBV15, the J gene TRBJ1-1; the match to TRBD1 covers 7 bases. Germline values: CDR1 LNHNV, CDR2 YYDKDF (reference sequence). J lost 5 bases, V lost 3 bases, and 15 bases had no gene match. CDR3 length: 17 residues. CDR3 bases: TGTGCCACCAGCAGTACGACCCGGACAGGTCTATGGACTGAAGCTTTCTTT. Residues: CATSSTTRTGLWTEAFF.

The J gene is TRBJ2-1, the V gene TRBV19; 7 bases are a match to TRBD2. V gave up 10 bases and J gave up 3 bases; unmatched junction bases: 0. The CDR3 length is 11 residues. Germline V gene data show CDR1 as LNHDA and CDR2 as SQIVND (reference sequence). The CDR3 region is CATSGYNEQFF. In DNA, the CDR3 is TGTGCCACTAGCGGCTACAATGAGCAGTTCTTC.

The chain employs TRBV6-5 and TRBJ1-2; 9 nucleotides align to TRBD1. Germline V gene lookup returns CDR1 MNHEY and CDR2 SVGAGI. Losses at the gene ends were 5 bases for V and 8 bases for J; bases not matched to a gene: 6. This CDR3 contains 13 residues. CDR3: CASSRQGELGYTF. The CDR3 nucleotides are TGTGCCAGCAGTCGACAGGGGGAGCTAGGCTACACCTTC.